A selection of T cell receptor beta chains follows, all from one sample in a study of T cells after yellow fever vaccination. TCRdb redid the calling of the 5' RACE reads with MiXCR, one entry per CDR3 protein. Found here are hundreds of thousands of distinct CDR3 sequences, roughly an eighth of them singletons; the top ten hold about 15%. The sequencing used PBMCs, collected on the day of the yellow fever booster vaccination. These receptors were collected from a young man who received the YFV17D yellow fever vaccine. Each CDR3 is given with its conserved first and last residue. D genes are given only for firm matches. Where a row states a size, it is once, few, many or the class of an expanded clone; other rows omit it.

size	V	J	D	DNA	CDR3
many	TRBV5-6	TRBJ2-1	NA	TGTGCCAGCAGCTTCCGAGCGGGCCCCCGCTACAATGAGCAGTTCTTC	CASSFRAGPRYNEQFF
NA	TRBV12-3/TRBV12-4	TRBJ2-5	TRBD2	TGTGCCAGCAGTTTAAGTCCTAGCGGGAGAAAGGGGGAGACCCAGTACTTC	CASSLSPSGRKGETQYF
many	TRBV25-1	TRBJ2-5	TRBD2	TGTGCCAGCAGTGAGCTCGGCGGGGGACTAGCGGGAGAGTCTGAGACCCAGTACTTC	CASSELGGGLAGESETQYF
NA	TRBV5-6	TRBJ2-4	NA	TGTGCCAGCAGCTTGGGGGACCTCCCTCAGTACTTC	CASSLGDLPQYF
NA	TRBV5-1	TRBJ1-4	NA	TGCGCCAGCAGGCTAACGGAGGAAAAACTGTTTTTT	CASRLTEEKLFF
NA	TRBV20-1	TRBJ1-3	NA	TGCAGTGCTGTGAAAGCGGGAAACACCATATATTTT	CSAVKAGNTIYF
NA	TRBV6-2/TRBV6-3	TRBJ2-7	NA	TGTGCCAGCAGTGGGGCGGCCGGGGGCTCCTACGAGCAGTACTTC	CASSGAAGGSYEQYF
few	TRBV5-6	TRBJ2-7	NA	TGTGCCAGCAGCCGGGTGGTGACGAGCTCCTACGAGCAGTACTTC	CASSRVVTSSYEQYF
NA	TRBV7-2	TRBJ2-1	NA	TGTGCCAGCAGCCCAGGTAGTTTGTTCAATGAGCAGTTCTTC	CASSPGSLFNEQFF
NA	TRBV6-2/TRBV6-3	TRBJ2-7	TRBD2	TGTGCCAGCAGTTCAAGACTAGCCCTCTACGAGCAGTACTTC	CASSSRLALYEQYF
NA	TRBV20-1	TRBJ1-1	TRBD1	TGCAGTGCTAGTCCGGGACAGGGGTTATATTTTGTGAACACTGAAGCTTTCTTT	CSASPGQGLYFVNTEAFF
few	TRBV10-3	TRBJ2-3	NA	TGTGCCATCAGTGAGTCCGCAGATACGCAGTATTTT	CAISESADTQYF
few	TRBV9	TRBJ2-1	NA	TGTGCCAGCAGCGTAGACAGGGAGGAGGGGAATGAGCAGTTCTTC	CASSVDREEGNEQFF
NA	TRBV18	TRBJ2-1	NA	TGTGCCAGCTCACGTGAGCGGAGCTACAATGAGCAGTTCTTC	CASSRERSYNEQFF
NA	TRBV10-3	TRBJ2-5	TRBD2	TGTGCCATCAAGCCATCAGCGGGGAACCAAGAGACCCAGTACTTC	CAIKPSAGNQETQYF
few	TRBV5-4	TRBJ2-3	NA	TGTGCCAGCAGCCTCTCACCCCCCGATACGCAGTATTTT	CASSLSPPDTQYF
NA	TRBV20-1	TRBJ2-6	NA	TGCAGTGCTAGGTCGGGGCTCCTAAGTGGGGCCAACGTCCTGACTTTC	CSARSGLLSGANVLTF